Below, 29 T cell receptor beta chains from the same sample are listed, as sequenced in a study of blood T cell repertoires in COVID-19. The protocol was immunoSEQ multiplex PCR, while the TCRdb copy is restricted to in-frame clones and leaves out a portion. The data show some 70,000 clones, 83% seen once. Sequenced sample: peripheral blood. The receptors derive from a man older than 75 with acute or convalescent COVID-19.

This sequence joins TRBV7-6 and TRBJ2-1, with 9 bases lining up with TRBD2. There are 15 residues in the CDR3. The V segment lost 5 bases and the J segment 7 bases; nucleotides outside the gene matches: 9. Germline CDR1 SGHVS, CDR2 FNYEAQ. Here the CDR3 reads CASSQVAGAGNEQFF. Written as DNA, the CDR3 is TGTGCCAGCAGCCAAGTAGCGGGAGCGGGGAATGAGCAGTTCTTC. Together with reference TRBV7-6 and TRBJ2-1, the CDR3 gives the full variable domain: GAGVSQSPRYKVTKRGQDVALRCDPISGHVSLYWYRQALGQGPEFLTYFNYEAQQDKSGLPNDRFSAERPEGSISTLTIQRTEQRDSAMYRCASSQVAGAGNEQFFGPGTRLTVL.

Comment on this clone: This sample includes further DNA sequences coding for the same CDR3. The chain uses TRBV18 and TRBJ1-1, with D tentatively TRBD1 (5 bases). Germline loops: CDR1 KGHSH, CDR2 LQKENI. This CDR3 is built from 14 residues. V was trimmed by 1 base and J by 2 bases, leaving 8 bases between them. CDR3 DNA sequence: TGTGCCAGCTCACCACGGGGCGGAAACACTGAAGCTTTCTTT. Residues: CASSPRGGNTEAFF. Together with reference TRBV18 and TRBJ1-1, the CDR3 gives the full variable domain: NAGVMQNPRHLVRRRGQEARLRCSPMKGHSHVYWYRQLPEEGLKFMVYLQKENIIDESGMPKERFSAEFPKEGPSILRIQQVVRGDSAAYFCASSPRGGNTEAFFGQGTRLTVV.

This rearrangement joins TRBV5-4 to TRBJ2-4, with TRBD2 identical over 7 bases. CDR1 is SGHNT, CDR2 YYREEE, per germline (reference sequence). The CDR3 has 15 residues. V was clipped by 0 bases and J by 6 bases; unmatched bases: 6. CDR3 in DNA: TGTGCCAGCAGCTTGGCGGGGGGTAGGGGAAACATTCAGTACTTC. Encoded protein: CASSLAGGRGNIQYF.

Regarding this clone: The same CDR3 arises from other DNA sequences in this sample as well. This sequence joins TRBV6-5 and TRBJ2-3, with 8 nucleotides matching TRBD1. The CDR3 loop spans 16 amino acids. Unmatched junction bases numbered 3, after V lost 0 bases and J lost 1 base. Per germline, CDR1 MNHEY and CDR2 SVGAGI. The CDR3 region is CASSYSTGGGTDTQYF. The CDR3 DNA reads as TGTGCCAGCAGTTACTCAACAGGGGGAGGCACAGATACGCAGTATTTT.

The V and J genes are TRBV6-5 and TRBJ1-1; D remains ambiguous. This CDR3 is 14 amino acids long. V shed 4 bases and J shed 4 bases, with 13 bases lying between them. CDR1 is MNHEY and CDR2 is SVGAGI in the germline V gene. CDR3 loop: CASSSPPGSTEAFF. The CDR3 DNA is TGTGCCAGCAGTTCCCCCCCGGGGAGCACTGAAGCTTTCTTT.

The V call is TRBV19, the J call TRBJ2-7; TRBD1 agrees at 7 bases. This CDR3 is 13 amino acids long. CDR1 LNHDA and CDR2 SQIVND come from the germline V gene (reference sequence). Trimming at V came to 4 bases and at J to 5 bases, leaving 5 bases not matched to a gene. The CDR3 loop is CASSTRQGDEQYF. The CDR3 nucleotides read TGTGCCAGTAGTACCCGACAGGGTGACGAGCAGTACTTC. Supplemented by reference TRBV19 and TRBJ2-7, the full variable domain reads DGGITQSPKYLFRKEGQNVTLSCEQNLNHDAMYWYRQDPGQGLRLIYYSQIVNDFQKGDIAEGYSVSREKKESFPLTVTSAQKNPTAFYLCASSTRQGDEQYFGPGTRLTVT.

V is TRBV7-2 and J is TRBJ2-7, with 10 bases identical to TRBD1. There are 15 residues in the CDR3. Germline CDR1 reads SGHTA; CDR2 reads FQGNSA. The V and J ends lost 0 bases and 4 bases, in that order; junction bases with no gene match: 3. CDR3 protein: CASSLATGGGYEQYF. The CDR3 coding sequence is TGTGCCAGCAGCTTAGCGACAGGGGGCGGATACGAGCAGTACTTC.

This clone appeared once. The V gene is TRBV6-6, the J gene TRBJ2-5; 14 nucleotides line up with TRBD2. The CDR3 spans 15 residues. Losses at the gene ends were 6 bases for V and 2 bases for J; bases not matched to a gene: 2. CDR1 and CDR2 (germline): MNHNY, SVGAGI (reference sequence). The CDR3 reads CASSGTSGGQETQYF. CDR3 coding DNA: TGTGCCAGCAGCGGGACTAGCGGGGGACAAGAGACCCAGTACTTC.

V is TRBV2 and J is TRBJ1-5, with 12 bases matching TRBD1. Per germline, CDR1 SNHLY and CDR2 FYNNEI. The CDR3 extends over 15 amino acids. J was trimmed by 3 bases and V by 8 bases; bases with no gene match: 5. CDR3 DNA: TGTGCCAGCCTAGGGACAGGGGGCTTCAATCAGCCCCAGCATTTT. Translation: CASLGTGGFNQPQHF.

The chain couples TRBV9 to TRBJ2-5; D might be TRBD1 (6 bases). This CDR3 contains 15 residues. Germline V gives CDR1 SGDLS, CDR2 YYNGEE. V shed 1 base and J shed 1 base, with 11 bases lying between them. CDR3 sequence: CASSVSDRSQETQYF. CDR3 nucleotide sequence: TGTGCCAGCAGCGTATCGGACAGATCCCAAGAGACCCAGTACTTC.

The genes are TRBV6-4 and TRBJ1-1; D is perhaps TRBD1 (5 bases). The CDR3 spans 13 residues. The V gene's germline CDR1 is MRHNA and CDR2 SNTAGT. V was cut by 4 bases and J by 1 base, with 7 bases left in between. The CDR3 DNA reads as TGTGCCAGCAGTGGGACACCGAACACTGAAGCTTTCTTT. Translation gives CASSGTPNTEAFF.

The rearrangement joins TRBV18 to TRBJ1-1, with 8 bases matching TRBD1. The CDR3 is 15 amino acids. Germline V gene data show CDR1 as KGHSH and CDR2 as LQKENI. Germline trimming cut 2 bases from V and 3 bases from J; bases unmatched to any gene: 5. The CDR3 loop reads CASSPARDRHTEAFF. CDR3 sequence (DNA): TGTGCCAGCTCACCAGCCAGGGACAGGCACACTGAAGCTTTCTTT.

The V and J genes are TRBV7-9 and TRBJ2-7, with a tentative D call TRBD1 (6 bases). This CDR3 spans 14 amino acids. The V end was cut by 1 base, the J end by 6 bases, with 13 bases between. Germline CDR1 reads SEHNR; CDR2 reads FQNEAQ (reference sequence). CDR3 region: CASSLVAGEREQYF. Written as DNA, the CDR3 is TGTGCCAGCAGCTTAGTGGCAGGGGAACGCGAGCAGTACTTC. Drawing the rest from reference TRBV7-9 and TRBJ2-7, the complete variable domain is DTGVSQNPRHKITKRGQNVTFRCDPISEHNRLYWYRQTLGQGPEFLTYFQNEAQLEKSRLLSDRFSAERPKGSFSTLEIQRTEQGDSAMYLCASSLVAGEREQYFGPGTRLTVT.

This rearrangement joins TRBV6-1 to TRBJ2-3, with D tentatively TRBD1 (6 bases). V was cut by 0 bases and J by 3 bases, with 16 bases left in between. From germline, CDR1 is MNHNS and CDR2 SASEGT. CDR3 size: 17 residues. CDR3 amino acids: CASSEAVGAVFTDTQYF. The CDR3 DNA follows: TGTGCCAGCAGTGAAGCTGTGGGGGCCGTATTTACAGATACGCAGTATTTT.

This clone came up a few times. The genes are TRBV4-2 and TRBJ1-4, with D unresolved. With 0 bases removed from V and 1 base from J, the gap between germline ends came to 12 bases. From germline, CDR1 is LGHNA and CDR2 YNFKEQ. The CDR3 extends over 17 amino acids. CDR3 amino acids: CASSQDPGGRTNEKLFF. CDR3 sequence (DNA): TGTGCCAGCAGCCAAGATCCGGGAGGCCGAACTAATGAAAAACTGTTTTTT.

The gene calls are TRBV19 and TRBJ2-3; 15 bases are shared with TRBD2. Germline V gene lookup returns CDR1 LNHDA and CDR2 SQIVND (reference sequence). The CDR3 consists of 15 residues. V trimming: 6 bases; J trimming: 4 bases; junction bases outside the gene matches: 2. CDR3 sequence (DNA): TGTGCCAGTAGCCGGACTAGCGGGAGGGCAGATACGCAGTATTTT. Protein product: CASSRTSGRADTQYF.

The V call is TRBV6-5, the J call TRBJ1-6; 8 bases fit TRBD1. Looked up from germline, CDR1 is MNHEY and CDR2 is SVGAGI. CDR3 size: 15 residues. V trimming: 6 bases; J trimming: 4 bases; junction bases outside the gene matches: 5. The CDR3 here is CASRPGTGYNSPLHF. The DNA of the CDR3 is TGTGCCAGCAGGCCCGGGACAGGTTATAATTCACCCCTCCACTTT.

This clone was observed a handful of times. This chain links TRBV7-9 with TRBJ1-2; 7 bases agree with TRBD1. The V gene end was trimmed by 4 bases and the J gene end by 1 base; junction bases not matched to a gene: 9. This CDR3 region has 16 residues. Germline V gives CDR1 SEHNR, CDR2 FQNEAQ (reference sequence). CDR3 sequence reads: CASSSEDDRVNYGYTF. DNA of the CDR3: TGTGCCAGCAGCTCTGAAGACGACAGGGTTAACTATGGCTACACCTTC. The full variable domain, rest sourced from reference TRBV7-9 and TRBJ1-2, is DTGVSQNPRHKITKRGQNVTFRCDPISEHNRLYWYRQTLGQGPEFLTYFQNEAQLEKSRLLSDRFSAERPKGSFSTLEIQRTEQGDSAMYLCASSSEDDRVNYGYTFGSGTRLTVV.

The chain uses TRBV9 and TRBJ1-3, with 8 bases aligning to TRBD1. CDR1 is SGDLS and CDR2 is YYNGEE in the germline V gene. V lost 4 bases and J lost 0; bases outside the gene matches: 3. The CDR3 loop spans 15 amino acids. CDR3 bases: TGTGCCAGCAGCCCTCAGGGGGCCTCTGGAAACACCATATATTTT. Amino acid sequence: CASSPQGASGNTIYF. Combining the CDR3 with reference TRBV9 and TRBJ1-3 gives the whole variable domain DSGVTQTPKHLITATGQRVTLRCSPRSGDLSVYWYQQSLDQGLQFLIQYYNGEERAKGNILERFSAQQFPDLHSELNLSSLELGDSALYFCASSPQGASGNTIYFGEGSWLTVV.

This clone was counted between two and nine times. This rearrangement joins TRBV28 to TRBJ1-2, with 11 bases lining up with TRBD1. The V segment lost 6 bases and the J segment 5 bases; nucleotides outside the gene matches: 5. CDR1 and CDR2 (germline): MDHEN, SYDVKM. This CDR3 region has 14 residues. CDR3 protein: CASRGTGGEYGYTF. As DNA, the CDR3 is TGTGCCAGCAGAGGGACAGGGGGAGAGTATGGCTACACCTTC.

This clone has a single count. The V gene is TRBV7-6, the J gene TRBJ2-5, with TRBD2 matching over 8 bases. The V gene's germline CDR1 is SGHVS and CDR2 FNYEAQ. V lost 3 bases to trimming and J lost 4 bases; unmatched junction nucleotides: 1. CDR3 length: 13 amino acids. CDR3 DNA: TGTGCCAGCAGCTTGGGACTAGGAGAGACCCAGTACTTC. This sequence encodes CASSLGLGETQYF.

This sequence joins TRBV11-3 and TRBJ2-3; D not resolved. Between the trimmed V and J ends, which lost 4 bases and 2 bases, there was a span of 7 bases. Germline CDR1 SGHNT, CDR2 YENEEA. The CDR3 covers 13 residues. CDR3 DNA sequence: TGTGCCAGCAGCTACAGCCTCACAGATACGCAGTATTTT. This sequence encodes CASSYSLTDTQYF.

This clone has just a few counts. The sample carries other DNA sequences with the same CDR3. The rearrangement joins TRBV7-9 to TRBJ1-4, with TRBD1 as a possible D gene (5 bases). This CDR3 comprises 15 residues. Trimming removed 5 bases from V and 2 bases from J, with 12 bases in between. Germline loops: CDR1 SEHNR, CDR2 FQNEAQ (reference sequence). CDR3 region: CASSPPGGTNEKLFF. Here the CDR3 DNA reads TGTGCCAGCAGCCCACCGGGGGGGACTAATGAAAAACTGTTTTTT. The full variable domain, in which reference TRBV7-9 and TRBJ1-4 provide the parts outside the CDR3, is DTGVSQNPRHKITKRGQNVTFRCDPISEHNRLYWYRQTLGQGPEFLTYFQNEAQLEKSRLLSDRFSAERPKGSFSTLEIQRTEQGDSAMYLCASSPPGGTNEKLFFGSGTQLSVL.

The chain couples TRBV19 to TRBJ1-1; 7 bases are shared with TRBD1. V lost 5 bases, J lost 0 bases, and 9 bases stayed unmatched. The germline V gene encodes CDR1 LNHDA and CDR2 SQIVND (reference sequence). This CDR3 has 16 amino acids. The CDR3 region has the DNA TGTGCCAGTAGTGCCCTTGGGACAGTCATGAACACTGAAGCTTTCTTT. Translating gives CASSALGTVMNTEAFF.

The chain employs TRBV2 and TRBJ1-5, with TRBD1 as a possible D gene (6 bases). Trimming left V 3 bases short and J 5 bases short, with 8 bases between. The CDR3 is 13 amino acids. The V gene's germline CDR1 is SNHLY and CDR2 FYNNEI. DNA for the CDR3: TGTGCCAGCAGTGAGCAGGGGTATCAGCCCCAGCATTTT. Amino acids: CASSEQGYQPQHF.

This chain uses TRBV6-2 or TRBV6-3 with TRBJ1-1; D unclear. The CDR3 contains 16 residues. V lost 5 bases to trimming and J lost 0 bases, with 16 bases between them. Germline CDR1 MNHEY, CDR2 SVGEGT. This CDR3 is CASSPSGGTMNTEAFF. In nucleotides, the CDR3 is TGTGCCAGCAGTCCCTCGGGAGGAACAATGAACACTGAAGCTTTCTTT.

This clone was detected a few times. The V call is TRBV19, the J call TRBJ1-5, with a tentative D call TRBD1 (5 bases). CDR3 size: 18 residues. V lost 5 bases and J 1 base, leaving 21 bases between the germline ends. CDR1 is LNHDA, CDR2 SQIVND, per germline (reference sequence). CDR3 in DNA: TGTGCCAGTAGTCCATATCAACCAGGGTTTGGGAGCAATCAGCCCCAGCATTTT. It codes for CASSPYQPGFGSNQPQHF.

The chain recombines TRBV7-9 with TRBJ1-5, with D possibly matching TRBD1 (6 bases). Trimming stripped 1 base from V and 4 bases from J, with 11 bases between. The CDR3 runs 15 residues. The germline gives CDR1 SEHNR, CDR2 FQNEAQ (reference sequence). The CDR3 is CASSLGDTLNQPQHF. In nucleotides, the CDR3 is TGTGCCAGCAGCTTAGGGGACACCTTAAATCAGCCCCAGCATTTT.

Sample share makes this clone medium-sized (0.01 to 0.1%). Written as DNA, the CDR3 is TGTGCCAGCAGCTCGCGGGAGGGTGGCTCCTACAATGAGCAGTTCTTC. Translation: CASSSREGGSYNEQFF. V usage is TRBV11-3 and J usage is TRBJ2-1; 9 nucleotides align to TRBD2. The CDR3 extends over 16 amino acids. J was trimmed by 0 bases and V by 4 bases; bases with no gene match: 4. Germline lookup yields CDR1 SGHNT and CDR2 YENEEA.